This T cell receptor beta chain was recovered during a study of T cell responses to AZD1222 COVID-19 vaccine. Produced via immunoSEQ multiplex PCR; TCRdb's table is partial and in-frame only. The table includes some 170,000 clones, about 87% detected once. V was clipped by 3 bases and J by 3 bases; unmatched bases: 1. Germline-derived CDR1 and CDR2 are SGHVS and FQNEAQ. The CDR3 has 14 amino acids. Study-wide results and limits: Donor demographics were predominantly white British with a female majority; clonal diversity may be underestimated.

A word on this clone: What it binds is unknown.

The TCR sequence derives from an adult who received the MenACWY meningococcal vaccine as a control. Specimen: peripheral blood, collected 28 days after the second dose of the MenACWY control vaccine. The chain couples TRBV7-8 to TRBJ2-2; the match to TRBD1 covers 7 bases. In DNA form, the CDR3 reads TGTGCCAGCAGCTTGGGACAGTACACCGGGGAGCTGTTTTTT. Translating it yields CASSLGQYTGELFF.